Below, one TCR beta chain is given with its context. No cognate antigen has been identified for it. The record has no base qualities; no much larger clone is one base away. Reading from cysteine to phenylalanine, the CDR3 counts 15 amino acids. The DNA shown is the 45-base CDR3, in frame from base 1. Based on the germline V gene (reference sequence), the CDR1 and CDR2 sequences are DFQATT and SNEGSKA. Trimming removed 6 bases from V and 3 bases from J, leaving 19 bases between the germline ends. The sample originates from a study of blood T cells in healthy people across ages (dated by TCRdb to the mid-2010s). Looking at the study overall: In model experiments, template switching captured roughly one uniquely barcoded TCR beta cDNA molecule for every two T cells. To track age-related changes in TCR beta repertoire diversity, the study relied on deep sequencing normalized with unique cDNA molecular identifiers. Four age groups were formed from the donors: young (average approximately 15 years), middle-aged (around 37), aged (under 70) and long-lived (more than 75). To avoid experimental bias, donors of different ages were spread randomly across the sequencing lanes. The study analyzed two additional independent replicas of 1 million unique cDNA reads from the same blood draw for two donors, one aged 18 to 30 and one aged 80 or older.

Systemically healthy Caucasian individuals from Russia, some 40 in total and aged about 6 to 95 years, were included as donors. About 10 milliliters of peripheral blood were drawn from each donor into EDTA-treated Vacutainer tubes. Ficoll-Paque density-gradient centrifugation was used to isolate PBMCs, with at least 6 million per sample. Trizol reagent was used to extract total RNA from PBMCs, with at least 5.5 micrograms per sample. The percentages of naive CD45RAhigh/CD27high T cells were determined by flow cytometry on a PBMC aliquot from every donor. The method was 5' RACE. The sequencing machine was an Illumina HiSeq 2500. The second PCR ran for roughly 6 to 11 cycles and used a J-beta primer mix along with a sample-barcoded 5' primer. Each TCR beta cDNA molecule received a unique molecular identifier from a template-switch 5' adaptor carrying 12 random nucleotides. Each sample yielded at least 3 million CDR3-containing paired-end reads. First-strand cDNA was synthesized from all RNA with the Mint cDNA synthesis kit, primed by a TRBC-specific oligonucleotide. After uracil-DNA glycosylase treatment, a first 18-cycle PCR used universal primers M1SS and BC2_uni_R on all cDNA. Per the authors' processing: For normalization, 1 million high-quality reads, each with a distinct molecular identifier, were randomly selected from each sample. Reads with shared molecular identifiers were discarded instead of being binned into consensus sequences. CDR3 identification, clonotype clustering and error correction used MiTCR with a Q25 quality threshold and the strictest error-elimination algorithm. A nonparametric unseen species model using Euler transformation provided a lower-bound estimate of total TCR beta diversity. Starting from the raw public reads, TCRdb applied fastp trimming at Q25, assembled clones with MiXCR and retained in-frame beta chains. Rows with one shared CDR3 protein collapse into an entry with the most common genes and DNA. The V and J calls were determined by TCRdb, not by the authors. The sample table records about 900,000 distinct CDR3 sequences; 48% of these occur just once. The biggest ten clones account for roughly an eighth of the sample.

Here is what the overall study found, with its caveats: Estimates of total diversity from one million sequenced T cells were regarded as lower bounds and underestimates. Because the CMV infection status of the donors was unknown, age-related changes in expanded clonotypes may potentially have been confounded. Observed TCR beta diversity correlated strongly with the percentage of naive T cells measured by flow cytometry. Because profiling used bulk unsorted PBMCs, naive and antigen-experienced compartments could not be compared conclusively. Compared with the aged group, the long-lived group had more naive CD4+ T cells, fewer expanded clones and increased TCR diversity, suggesting age selection. As age increased, observed TCR beta diversity per million T cells dropped in a roughly linear way, and a significant reduction was already evident by age about 36.

The rearranged segments are TRBV20-1 and TRBJ2-3; TRBD2 is a possible D gene, resting on 7 matching bases. The sequenced sample was blood. This TCR derives from a man aged 25 to 45 in good health. The CDR3 protein sequence reads: CSALGRGGPTDTQYF. At the DNA level, the sequence is TGCAGTGCCCTGGGAAGGGGGGGTCCTACAGATACGCAGTATTTT.